This T cell receptor beta chain emerged from a study of cytomegalovirus exposure and HLA in healthy donors. At the level of the study: Earlier, 100 million to 120 million unique TCR beta sequences were recovered from roughly 170 million T cells by an analysis. Study-level results: Later work showed greater clonal expansion in HLA-associated TCR beta chains than in equally common others. Versus the roughly 670-donor mean, an Asian-associated ancestry cluster reportedly showed fewer N-insertions in a later analysis.

The PCR had 60 Vbeta and 13 Jbeta primers. Using immunoSEQ multiplex PCR, the repertoire was profiled, and TCRdb retains in-frame clones only, with some absent. The repertoire has 85,000 to 100,000 clones, nearly 80% of them found once; the top ten carry roughly 4.3%. A remark on this clone: Its cognate antigen is unknown.

This CDR3 has 14 residues. The germline V gene has CDR1 LNHDA and CDR2 SQIVND (reference sequence). The junction had 9 bases not matched to a gene; V was cut back by 6 bases and J by 8 bases. What was sequenced was PBMCs. This receptor was identified in a woman aged 35 to 49 in good health and CMV-seropositive. The rearrangement uses TRBV19 and TRBJ2-1, with 8 bases matching TRBD2. The DNA for the CDR3 is TGTGCCAGTAGCCAGCGGGGGAGCATCGATGAGCAGTTCTTC. This encodes CASSQRGSIDEQFF. Looking up the rest from reference TRBV19 and TRBJ2-1 gives the full variable domain: DGGITQSPKYLFRKEGQNVTLSCEQNLNHDAMYWYRQDPGQGLRLIYYSQIVNDFQKGDIAEGYSVSREKKESFPLTVTSAQKNPTAFYLCASSQRGSIDEQFFGPGTRLTVL.